This T cell receptor beta chain stems from a study of blood T cell repertoires in COVID-19. Looking at the study overall: T cells, B-cell-depleted T cells, or PBMCs provided the cDNA or gDNA that served as material.

The CDR3 loop spans 18 amino acids. The V segment lost 4 bases and the J segment 2 bases; nucleotides outside the gene matches: 14. Germline V lookup: CDR1 MGHRA, CDR2 YSYEKL. A Seattle source enrolled patients during active infection and followed them longitudinally. As processed by the authors: Scientists estimated how many nucleated cells there were by amplifying reference gene primers. Generated by immunoSEQ multiplex PCR, the TCRdb table keeps only in-frame clones and is missing some. V, J and clone size reflect that table, while D and trimming were determined from the DNA. The repertoire holds roughly 300,000 clones, with 80% to 95% as singletons.

Sequencing input: peripheral blood. The receptor was derived from a woman between 25 and 40 years old with COVID-19, enrolled during active disease. The gene calls are TRBV4-1 and TRBJ2-5; TRBD2 matches at 9 bases. CDR3 region: CASSRTPRAAGGQETQYF. In nucleotides, the CDR3 is TGCGCCAGCAGCCGGACCCCCCGGGCAGCGGGAGGTCAAGAGACCCAGTACTTC.